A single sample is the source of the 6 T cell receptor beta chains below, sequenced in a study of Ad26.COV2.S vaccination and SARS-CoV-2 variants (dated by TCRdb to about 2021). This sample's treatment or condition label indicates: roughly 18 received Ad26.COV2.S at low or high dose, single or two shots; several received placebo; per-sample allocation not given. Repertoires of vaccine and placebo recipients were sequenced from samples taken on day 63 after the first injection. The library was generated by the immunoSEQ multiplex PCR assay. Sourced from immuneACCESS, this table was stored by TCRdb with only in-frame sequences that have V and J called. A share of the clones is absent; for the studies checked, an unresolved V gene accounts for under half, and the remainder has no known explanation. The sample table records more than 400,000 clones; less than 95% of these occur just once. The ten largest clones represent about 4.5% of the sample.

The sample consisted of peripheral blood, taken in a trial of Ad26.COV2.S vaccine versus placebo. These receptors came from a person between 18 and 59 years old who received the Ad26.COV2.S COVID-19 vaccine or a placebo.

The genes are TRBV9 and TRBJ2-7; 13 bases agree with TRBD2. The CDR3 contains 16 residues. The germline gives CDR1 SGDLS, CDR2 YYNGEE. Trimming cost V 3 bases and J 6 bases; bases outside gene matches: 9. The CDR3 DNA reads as TGTGCCAGCAGCGCCGGCGGACTAGCGGGAGTGAGCGAGCAGTACTTC. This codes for CASSAGGLAGVSEQYF.

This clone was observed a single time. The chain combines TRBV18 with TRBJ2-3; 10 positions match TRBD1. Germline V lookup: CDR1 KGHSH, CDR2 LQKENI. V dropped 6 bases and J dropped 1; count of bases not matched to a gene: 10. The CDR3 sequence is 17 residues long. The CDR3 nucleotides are TGTGCCAGCTCCCCTGTTACCGGGACAGGGGGCACAGATACGCAGTATTTT. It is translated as CASSPVTGTGGTDTQYF. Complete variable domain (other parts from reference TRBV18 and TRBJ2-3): NAGVMQNPRHLVRRRGQEARLRCSPMKGHSHVYWYRQLPEEGLKFMVYLQKENIIDESGMPKERFSAEFPKEGPSILRIQQVVRGDSAAYFCASSPVTGTGGTDTQYFGPGTRLTVL.

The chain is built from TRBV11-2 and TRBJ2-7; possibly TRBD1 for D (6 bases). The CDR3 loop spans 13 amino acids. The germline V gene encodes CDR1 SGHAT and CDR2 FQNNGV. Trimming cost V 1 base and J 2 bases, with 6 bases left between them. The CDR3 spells CASSLGGPYEQYF. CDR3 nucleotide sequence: TGTGCCAGCAGCTTAGGGGGGCCCTACGAGCAGTACTTC.

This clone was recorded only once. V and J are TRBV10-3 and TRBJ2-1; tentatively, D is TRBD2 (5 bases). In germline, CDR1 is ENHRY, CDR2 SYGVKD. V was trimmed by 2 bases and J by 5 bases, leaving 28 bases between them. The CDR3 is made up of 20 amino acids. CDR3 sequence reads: CAISEIELASKVGRHNEQFF. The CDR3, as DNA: TGTGCCATCAGTGAGATAGAGCTAGCTTCTAAAGTAGGGCGGCACAATGAGCAGTTCTTC.

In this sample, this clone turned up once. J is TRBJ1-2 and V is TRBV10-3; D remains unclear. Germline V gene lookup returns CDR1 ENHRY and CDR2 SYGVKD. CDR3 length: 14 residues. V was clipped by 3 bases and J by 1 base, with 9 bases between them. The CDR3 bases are TGTGCCATCAGTGACTCGGCGGGTAACTATGGCTACACCTTC. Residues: CAISDSAGNYGYTF.

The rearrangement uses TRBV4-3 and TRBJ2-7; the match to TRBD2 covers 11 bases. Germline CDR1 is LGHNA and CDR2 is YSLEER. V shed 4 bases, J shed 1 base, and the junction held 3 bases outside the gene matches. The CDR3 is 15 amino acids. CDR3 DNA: TGCGCCAGCAGCCCCAGACTAGCGGGATCCTACGAGCAGTACTTC. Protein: CASSPRLAGSYEQYF.